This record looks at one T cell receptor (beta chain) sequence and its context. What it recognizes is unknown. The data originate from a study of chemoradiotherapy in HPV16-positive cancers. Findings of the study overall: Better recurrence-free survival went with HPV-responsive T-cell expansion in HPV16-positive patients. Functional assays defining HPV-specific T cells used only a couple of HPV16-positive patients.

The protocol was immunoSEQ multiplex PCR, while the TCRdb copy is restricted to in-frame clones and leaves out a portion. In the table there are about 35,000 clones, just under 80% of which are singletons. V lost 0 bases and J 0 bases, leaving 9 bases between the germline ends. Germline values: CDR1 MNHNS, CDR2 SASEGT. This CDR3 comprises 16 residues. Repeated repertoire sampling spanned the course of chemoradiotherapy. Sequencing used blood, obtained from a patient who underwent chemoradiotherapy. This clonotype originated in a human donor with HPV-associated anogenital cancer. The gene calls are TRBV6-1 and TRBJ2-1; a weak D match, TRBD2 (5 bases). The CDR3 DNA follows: TGTGCCAGCAGTGAAGCGCTTGGGAGCTCCTACAATGAGCAGTTCTTC. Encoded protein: CASSEALGSSYNEQFF.